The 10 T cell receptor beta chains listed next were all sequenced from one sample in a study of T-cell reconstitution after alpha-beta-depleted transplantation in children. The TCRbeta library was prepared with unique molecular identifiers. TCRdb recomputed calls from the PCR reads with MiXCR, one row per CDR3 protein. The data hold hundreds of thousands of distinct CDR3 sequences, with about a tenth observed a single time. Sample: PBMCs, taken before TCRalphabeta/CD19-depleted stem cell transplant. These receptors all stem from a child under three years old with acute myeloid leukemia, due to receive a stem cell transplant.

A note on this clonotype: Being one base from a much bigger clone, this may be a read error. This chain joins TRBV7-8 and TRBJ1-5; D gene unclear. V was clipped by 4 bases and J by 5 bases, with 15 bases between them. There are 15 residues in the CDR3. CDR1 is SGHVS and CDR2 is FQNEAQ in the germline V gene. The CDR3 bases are TGTGCCAGCAGCTCAGTCGGAGGTGGGCATCAGCCCCAGCATTTT. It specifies CASSSVGGGHQPQHF.

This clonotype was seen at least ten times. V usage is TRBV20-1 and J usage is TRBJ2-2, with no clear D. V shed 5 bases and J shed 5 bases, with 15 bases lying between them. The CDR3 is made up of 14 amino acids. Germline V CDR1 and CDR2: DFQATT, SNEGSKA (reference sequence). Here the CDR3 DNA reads TGCAGTGCTTATAGGGCGGACCGGACCGGGGAGCTGTTTTTT. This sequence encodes CSAYRADRTGELFF.

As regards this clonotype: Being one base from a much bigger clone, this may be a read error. The CDR3 here is CASSFLGGLRYDTQHF. The CDR3 nucleotides are TGCGCCAGCAGCTTTTTGGGGGGCCTTCGGTATGATACGCAGCATTTT. The chain is built from TRBV5-1 and TRBJ2-3; D is perhaps TRBD1 (6 bases). The closer fit of TRBJ1-5 to the DNA end suggests the J call may be wrong. CDR1 and CDR2 (germline): SGHRS, YFSETQ. The CDR3 has 16 amino acids.

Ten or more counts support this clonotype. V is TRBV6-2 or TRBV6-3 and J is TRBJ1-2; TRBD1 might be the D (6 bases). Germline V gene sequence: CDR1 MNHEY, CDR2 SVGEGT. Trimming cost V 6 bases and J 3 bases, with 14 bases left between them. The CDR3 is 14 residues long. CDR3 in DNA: TGTGCCAGCAGACCACAGGGTGCCGACTATGGCTACACCTTC. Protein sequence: CASRPQGADYGYTF.

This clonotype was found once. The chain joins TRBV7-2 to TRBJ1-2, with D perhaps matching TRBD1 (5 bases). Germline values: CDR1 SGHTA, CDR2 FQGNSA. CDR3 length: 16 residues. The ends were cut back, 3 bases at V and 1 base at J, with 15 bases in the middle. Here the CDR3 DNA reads TGTGCCAGCAGCTTCGGTGGGGCAAGGATTAACTATGGCTACACCTTC. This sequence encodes CASSFGGARINYGYTF.

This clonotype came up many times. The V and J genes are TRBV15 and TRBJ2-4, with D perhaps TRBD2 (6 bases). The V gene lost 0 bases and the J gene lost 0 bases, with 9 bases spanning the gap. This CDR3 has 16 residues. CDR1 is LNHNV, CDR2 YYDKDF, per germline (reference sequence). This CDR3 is CATSRELALAKNIQYF. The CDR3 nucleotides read TGTGCCACCAGCAGAGAACTAGCCCTAGCCAAAAACATTCAGTACTTC. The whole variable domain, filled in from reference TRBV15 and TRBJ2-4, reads DAMVIQNPRYQVTQFGKPVTLSCSQTLNHNVMYWYQQKSSQAPKLLFHYYDKDFNNEADTPDNFQSRRPNTSFCFLDIRSPGLGDTAMYLCATSRELALAKNIQYFGAGTRLSVL.

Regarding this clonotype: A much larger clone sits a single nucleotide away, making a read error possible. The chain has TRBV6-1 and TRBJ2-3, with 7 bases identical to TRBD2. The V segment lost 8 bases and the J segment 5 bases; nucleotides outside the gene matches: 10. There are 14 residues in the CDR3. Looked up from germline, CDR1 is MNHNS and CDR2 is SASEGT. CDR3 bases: TGTGCCAGCGCCGGGACTGGCGGGAGAGATACGCAGTATTTT. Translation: CASAGTGGRDTQYF.

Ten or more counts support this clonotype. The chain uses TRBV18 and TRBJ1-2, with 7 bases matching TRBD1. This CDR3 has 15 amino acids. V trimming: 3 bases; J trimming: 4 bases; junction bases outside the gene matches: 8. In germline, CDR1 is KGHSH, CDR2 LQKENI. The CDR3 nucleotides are TGTGCCAGCTCACCGGCGACAGGGAGTTTCTATGGCTACACCTTC. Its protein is CASSPATGSFYGYTF.

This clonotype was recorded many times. The CDR3 loop reads CSASRGLVSYEQYF. CDR3 bases: TGCAGTGCTAGCCGGGGACTAGTCTCCTACGAGCAGTACTTC. This sequence joins TRBV20-1 and TRBJ2-7; 8 bases line up with TRBD2. The CDR3 has 14 amino acids. With 3 bases clipped from V and 0 bases from J, the junction kept 4 bases outside the gene matches. Germline V gene sequence: CDR1 DFQATT, CDR2 SNEGSKA (reference sequence).

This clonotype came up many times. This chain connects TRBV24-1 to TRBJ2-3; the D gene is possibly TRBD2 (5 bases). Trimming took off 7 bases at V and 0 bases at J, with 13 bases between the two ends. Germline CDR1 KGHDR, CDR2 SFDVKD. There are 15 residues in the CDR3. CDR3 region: CATSPLGGSTDTQYF. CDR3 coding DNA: TGTGCCACCAGCCCCCTTGGCGGGAGCACAGATACGCAGTATTTT.